The clone carrying this T cell receptor beta chain came up a few times. Its target is not known. Using constant-segment primers, 5'RACE produced TCR alpha and TCR beta cDNA libraries carrying sample barcodes and UMIs. TCRdb analysed the 5' RACE reads with MiXCR anew, one entry per CDR3 protein. The table shows fewer than 550,000 distinct CDR3 sequences, with 15% to 20% occurring only once. The CDR3 runs to 13 residues. J gave up 1 base and V 6 bases, and 2 bases lay outside the gene matches. The sample originates from a study of T-cell memory formation after mild COVID-19. Study-level results: Clones that contracted from day 15 to 85 had balanced CD4/CD8; later expanders were CD4+ biased. The pre-infection memory compartment contained some responding clones, suggesting cross-reactive memory joined.

The source is an adult woman who had mild COVID-19 (a few samples of this study predate the infection). Cell type and time point are not known. The sample was PBMCs or a T cell subset sorted from them (not recorded which). The genes are TRBV12-3 or TRBV12-4 and TRBJ2-7, with 8 positions matching TRBD2. The CDR3 loop is CASRGTSSYEQYF. The CDR3 DNA reads as TGTGCCAGCAGGGGGACTAGTTCCTACGAGCAGTACTTC.